The present TCR beta chain was sequenced within a study of blood T cells in healthy people across ages. The second PCR ran about 6 to 12 cycles with a sample-barcoded 5' primer and J-beta primers. Every cDNA was tagged by a template-switch adaptor with 12 random nucleotides. TCRdb processed the 5' RACE reads anew with MiXCR; each CDR3 protein has one entry. The sample includes under 1 million distinct CDR3 sequences, roughly 44% of them seen just once. Germline V CDR1 and CDR2: MNHEY, SVGEGT. CDR3 length: 15 residues. V was cut by 2 bases and J by 0 bases, with 8 bases left in between. Sequencing was performed on blood. The chain recombines TRBV6-2 or TRBV6-3 with TRBJ1-5; D ambiguous. This TCR derives from a man aged 60 to 69 in good health. The CDR3 region is CASSYDRHSNQPQHF. The CDR3 DNA is TGTGCCAGCAGTTACGATCGGCATAGCAATCAGCCCCAGCATTTT.